A selection of T cell receptor beta chains follows, all from one sample in a study of shared clonotypes between healthy human individuals. TCRdb's table, derived via immunoSEQ multiplex PCR, lists solely in-frame clones and lacks some. The table includes 950,000 to 1,300,000 clones, approximately 76% detected once. Sequenced: memory CD4+ T cells sorted from blood. The receptor set was obtained from a man aged 18 to 30 in good health. CDR3s leave out the opening cysteine and the closing phenylalanine or tryptophan. Size is stated for part of the rows, as once, few or many counts, or as a class when the clone is expanded.

NA | TRBJ2-7 | TRBV7-9 | ASSHPGSTYEQY
few | TRBJ1-1 | TRBV30 | AWRDRVGTEAF
NA | TRBJ2-5 | TRBV7-6 | ASSPTGLARDQETQY
NA | TRBJ2-1 | TRBV4-3 | ASSQEAGASVGEQF
NA | TRBJ2-7 | TRBV6-5 | ASRAQTGANYEQY
NA | TRBJ2-7 | TRBV7-9 | ASSLARGAMAYYEQY
NA | TRBJ1-1 | TRBV30 | AWSRDLNTEAF
NA | TRBJ1-2 | TRBV30 | AWSQQGAYGYT
NA | TRBJ2-3 | TRBV29-1 | SVVRGDTQY
NA | TRBJ2-5 | TRBV7-9 | ASSPGDQIYETQY
few | TRBJ1-5 | TRBV19 | ASSIGTSNQPQH
NA | TRBJ2-3 | TRBV7-3 | ASSPSPAEHTQY
NA | TRBJ1-4 | TRBV7-2 | ASSSRQGGNEKLF
NA | TRBJ2-2 | TRBV19 | ASRRQGVNSGELF
NA | TRBJ2-7 | TRBV2 | ASRRPDEQY
NA | TRBJ1-3 | TRBV6-1 | ASRLLSGNTIY
NA | TRBJ1-2 | TRBV7-8 | ASSSGTRGGYT
NA | TRBJ2-5 | TRBV2 | ASKSGGSQETQY
once | TRBJ1-5 | TRBV19 | ASSIGGGYQPQH
NA | TRBJ2-6 | TRBV18 | ASSQQPPSSGANVLT
NA | TRBJ2-7 | TRBV4-1 | ASSLQTGTLYEQY
NA | TRBJ2-5 | TRBV5-1 | ASSLGTSGGQETQY
NA | TRBJ1-3 | TRBV9 | ASSVGQGTGNTIY
NA | TRBJ1-6 | TRBV7-2 | ASSLANPVTGGSPLH
NA | TRBJ1-5 | TRBV7-9 | ASSHDRTGTQPQH
NA | TRBJ1-6 | TRBV27 | ASSSWTGDSSPLH
few | TRBJ2-7 | TRBV27 | ASSPGLAYEQY
NA | TRBJ2-3 | TRBV11-3 | ASSLGRGGTDTQY
once | NA | TRBV29-1 | SVNGLAGGYEQY
few | TRBJ1-5 | TRBV19 | ASSLEDSNQPQH
NA | TRBJ2-2 | TRBV6-1 | ASRTGNSGELF
NA | TRBJ1-1 | TRBV18 | ASSRRGQTNTEAF
few | TRBJ2-5 | TRBV9 | ASSPTFRETQY
NA | TRBJ2-3 | TRBV18 | ASSAWTSDTQY
NA | TRBJ1-2 | TRBV30 | AWSRFNYGYT
NA | TRBJ1-6 | TRBV28 | ASSLRQGRSPLH
NA | TRBJ1-5 | TRBV30 | AWSREADQPQH
NA | TRBJ2-3 | TRBV11-2 | ASSFQGRDTQY